This TCR beta chain was obtained from a study of CD8+CD57+ T cells in acquired aplastic anemia. Using genomic DNA as the template, TCR beta VDJ and CDR3 profiling was carried out. TCRdb reprocessed the reads via MiXCR and lists one record per CDR3 protein. The table records 150,000 to 200,000 distinct CDR3 sequences, 50% to 75% of them present only once. V lost 8 bases, J lost 3 bases, and 12 bases stayed unmatched. This CDR3 has 15 amino acids. Germline values: CDR1 SNHLY, CDR2 FYNNEI. This TCR was sampled from a human donor in good health. This chain uses TRBV2 with TRBJ2-7, with 8 positions matching TRBD1. Input material: sorted CD4+, CD8+, or CD8+CD57+ T cells (not recorded which) from PBMCs. The CDR3 DNA follows: TGTGCCAGCGGGACAGGACCCATGAGGGGCTACGAGCAGTACTTC. Translation gives CASGTGPMRGYEQYF.